These 29 T cell receptor beta chains were all obtained from the same sample, sequenced in a study of molecular identifiers for immune sequencing clone quantification. TCRdb independently ran MiXCR on the PCR reads; one entry per CDR3 protein. Here the sample spans 550,000 to 750,000 distinct CDR3 sequences, 15% to 20% being singletons. Sample: naive CD8+ T cells from blood, with Jurkat cell RNA spiked in. Described subset: FACS-sorted CD8+CD4-CCR7+CD45RA+ naive T cells. These receptor sequences come from a human donor in good health. Some libraries in this study had Jurkat cell RNA spiked in.

This clonotype was picked up a small number of times. The chain is built from TRBV4-3 and TRBJ2-7; tentative D call: TRBD1 (5 bases). Germline-derived CDR1 and CDR2 are LGHNA and YSLEER. The CDR3 has 16 amino acids. The V and J ends lost 2 bases and 0 bases respectively, with 14 bases between them. The CDR3 spells CASSQSAGRFSYEQYF. The CDR3 DNA sequence: TGCGCCAGCAGCCAAAGCGCAGGGCGATTCTCCTACGAGCAGTACTTC.

The chain recombines TRBV2 with TRBJ2-5; no reliable D call. This CDR3 comprises 12 residues. CDR1 and CDR2 (germline): SNHLY, FYNNEI. Trimming pared 6 bases from V and 5 bases from J, leaving 10 bases between. For the CDR3, the DNA is TGTGCCAGCAGCTGGGGTACGGAGACCCAGTACTTC. The encoded protein is CASSWGTETQYF.

This clonotype has just a few counts. The CDR3 loop is CASSQDRQGRYNEQFF. DNA of the CDR3: TGCGCCAGCAGCCAAGATCGACAGGGGCGCTACAATGAGCAGTTCTTC. The V gene is TRBV4-3, the J gene TRBJ2-1, with 8 bases aligning to TRBD1. The CDR3 has 16 residues. From germline, CDR1 is LGHNA and CDR2 YSLEER. Trimming at V came to 0 bases and at J to 3 bases, leaving 4 bases not matched to a gene.

J is TRBJ2-1 and V is TRBV7-8; D gene uncertain. Trimming removed 1 base at V and 10 bases at J, with 8 bases between. Germline values: CDR1 SGHVS, CDR2 FQNEAQ. The length of the CDR3 is 12 residues. The CDR3 nucleotides are TGTGCCAGCAGCTTAGGAGGCTGGGAGCAGTTCTTC. Its translation: CASSLGGWEQFF. Complete variable domain (other parts from reference TRBV7-8 and TRBJ2-1): GAGVSQSPRYKVAKRGQDVALRCDPISGHVSLFWYQQALGQGPEFLTYFQNEAQLDKSGLPSDRFFAERPEGSVSTLKIQRTQQEDSAVYLCASSLGGWEQFFGPGTRLTVL.

This clonotype appeared many times. The chain recombines TRBV27 with TRBJ2-7; 7 nucleotides align to TRBD1. The V segment lost 5 bases and the J segment 3 bases; nucleotides outside the gene matches: 10. The V gene's germline CDR1 is MNHEY and CDR2 SMNVEV (reference sequence). The CDR3 is 15 residues long. The CDR3: CASSTTGFGFYEQYF. CDR3 in DNA: TGTGCCAGCAGTACGACAGGGTTCGGGTTCTACGAGCAGTACTTC.

To note about this clonotype: The CDR3 carries no conserved terminal phenylalanine or tryptophan, so it likely arises from a read error. The chain employs TRBV20-1 and TRBJ2-7; D possibly matches TRBD1 or TRBD2 (5 bases each). This CDR3 has 15 residues. Trimming left V 1 base short and J 0 bases short, with 13 bases between. Germline V gene data show CDR1 as DFQATT and CDR2 as SNEGSKA (reference sequence). The CDR3 is CSARGLGDPSYEQYL. The CDR3 nucleotides read TGCAGTGCTAGAGGTCTGGGGGACCCCTCCTACGAGCAGTACTTA.

This clonotype appeared once. This may stem from a read error, because a much larger clone lies one nucleotide away. V gene TRBV14 combines with J gene TRBJ2-1, with D possibly matching TRBD2 (6 bases). The germline gives CDR1 SGHDN, CDR2 FVKESK. This CDR3 spans 14 amino acids. CDR3 coding DNA: TGTGCCAGCAGCCAACTAGCGCCCTGGCATGAGCGGTTCTTC. This codes for CASSQLAPWHERFF. Combining the CDR3 with reference TRBV14 and TRBJ2-1 gives the whole variable domain EAGVTQFPSHSVIEKGQTVTLRCDPISGHDNLYWYRRVMGKEIKFLLHFVKESKQDESGMPNNRFLAERTGGTYSTLKVQPAELEDSGVYFCASSQLAPWHERFFGPGTRLTVL.

Many counts were recorded for this clonotype. The chain couples TRBV7-9 to TRBJ1-4; D gene uncertain. The germline V gene has CDR1 SEHNR and CDR2 FQNEAQ (reference sequence). There are 15 residues in the CDR3. The V and J ends lost 3 bases and 7 bases respectively, with 15 bases between them. CDR3 bases: TGTGCCAGCAGCTTTTCCATAAAATCTGGTGAAAAACTGTTTTTT. Translating gives CASSFSIKSGEKLFF.

This clonotype was observed a handful of times. Being one base from a much bigger clone, this may be a read error. The chain uses TRBV20-1 and TRBJ2-6, with D possibly being TRBD1 (5 bases). The CDR3 is 15 amino acids. Germline CDR1 reads DFQATT; CDR2 reads SNEGSKA (reference sequence). The CDR3 coding sequence is TGCAGTGCTAGAGATGGCCTCTCTGGGGCCAACGACCTGACTTTC. Translating it yields CSARDGLSGANDLTF.

The sample holds many counts of this clonotype. The chain employs TRBV6-5 and TRBJ1-1; D call uncertain. The germline CDR1 and CDR2 sequences are MNHEY and SVGAGI. CDR3 length equals 13 residues. The V gene lost 2 bases and the J gene lost 7 bases, with 11 bases spanning the gap. CDR3 amino acids: CASSYGMGYEAFF. The CDR3 bases are TGTGCCAGCAGTTACGGAATGGGATATGAAGCTTTCTTT.

The chain carries TRBV28 and TRBJ1-5, with D tentatively TRBD1 (6 bases). Germline loops: CDR1 MDHEN, CDR2 SYDVKM. CDR3 length: 15 residues. The ends were cut back, 0 bases at V and 3 bases at J, with 9 bases in the middle. The DNA for the CDR3 is TGTGCCAGCAGTTTATGGGGGGCAGACAATCAGCCCCAGCATTTT. Its protein product is CASSLWGADNQPQHF.

Many counts were recorded for this clonotype. The genes are TRBV30 and TRBJ2-3; 10 bases fit TRBD1. The CDR3 consists of 16 residues. Germline V gene sequence: CDR1 GTSNPN, CDR2 SVGIG (reference sequence). Trimming cost V 3 bases and J 4 bases; bases outside gene matches: 10. CDR3 region: CAWSHRQGTGADTQYF. CDR3 in DNA: TGTGCCTGGAGCCACCGCCAAGGGACAGGGGCAGATACGCAGTATTTT.

This clonotype appeared many times. CDR3 loop: CASRGPAGELFF. In DNA form, the CDR3 reads TGTGCCAGCCGCGGGCCGGCCGGGGAGCTGTTTTTT. The chain carries TRBV7-6 and TRBJ2-2, with D tentatively TRBD2 (5 bases). The CDR3 has 12 amino acids. The ends were cut back, 8 bases at V and 6 bases at J, with 10 bases in the middle. Germline V gene data show CDR1 as SGHVS and CDR2 as FNYEAQ. Using reference TRBV7-6 and TRBJ2-2 for the parts outside the CDR3, the full variable domain is GAGVSQSPRYKVTKRGQDVALRCDPISGHVSLYWYRQALGQGPEFLTYFNYEAQQDKSGLPNDRFSAERPEGSISTLTIQRTEQRDSAMYRCASRGPAGELFFGEGSRLTVL.

This clonotype was detected once. This sequence may be a read error, since a much larger clone differs from it by one base. The chain is built from TRBV11-3 and TRBJ2-7; D may be TRBD1 or TRBD2 (5 bases each). This CDR3 has 13 residues. CDR1 is SGHNT, CDR2 YENEEA, per germline. DNA of the CDR3: TGTGCCGGCAGCTCCGGGACCGGGCGGGAGCAGTACTTC. It encodes CAGSSGTGREQYF.

This clonotype was counted many times. This chain links TRBV15 with TRBJ2-2; 7 nucleotides line up with TRBD1. V lost 1 base and J lost 2; bases outside the gene matches: 7. Germline loops: CDR1 LNHNV, CDR2 YYDKDF (reference sequence). This CDR3 spans 17 amino acids. The CDR3 is CATSRVGGTVNTGELFF. As DNA, the CDR3 is TGTGCCACCAGCAGAGTAGGTGGGACAGTTAACACCGGGGAGCTGTTTTTT. Drawing the rest from reference TRBV15 and TRBJ2-2, the complete variable domain is DAMVIQNPRYQVTQFGKPVTLSCSQTLNHNVMYWYQQKSSQAPKLLFHYYDKDFNNEADTPDNFQSRRPNTSFCFLDIRSPGLGDTAMYLCATSRVGGTVNTGELFFGEGSRLTVL.

This clonotype showed up just a few times. The V gene is TRBV20-1, the J gene TRBJ2-2; the D is unclear. CDR1 is DFQATT, CDR2 SNEGSKA, per germline (reference sequence). The CDR3 runs 14 residues. V shed 0 bases and J shed 4 bases, with 9 bases lying between them. The CDR3 protein is CSAREAQRTGELFF. The CDR3, as DNA: TGCAGTGCTAGAGAGGCGCAGCGCACCGGGGAGCTGTTTTTT.

About this clonotype itself: Relative to the germline gene, one junction end is altered; a read error may explain this. The chain links TRBV5-4 to TRBJ2-3; 7 bases are shared with TRBD1. The CDR3 consists of 14 residues. Germline loops: CDR1 SGHNT, CDR2 YYREEE (reference sequence). CDR3 protein: CASSRTGSTDTRYF. DNA of the CDR3: TGTGCCAGCAGCCGGACAGGCAGCACAGATACGCGGTATTTT.

At least ten counts were recorded for this clonotype. J is TRBJ2-7 and V is TRBV9; TRBD2 might be the D (5 bases). Germline assignment: CDR1 SGDLS and CDR2 YYNGEE. Trimming took 0 bases from V and 5 from J, leaving 9 bases between them. This CDR3 contains 13 residues. The CDR3 region is CASSVAPGDEQYF. DNA of the CDR3: TGTGCCAGCAGCGTAGCCCCCGGGGACGAGCAGTACTTC.

The V gene is TRBV7-9, the J gene TRBJ2-2, with TRBD1 as a possible D gene (6 bases). This CDR3 spans 16 amino acids. Trimming stripped 5 bases from V and 3 bases from J, with 16 bases between. The germline V gene encodes CDR1 SEHNR and CDR2 FQNEAQ (reference sequence). Here the CDR3 DNA reads TGTGCCAGCAGCACCACTAGGGGGAGCGACACCGGGGAGCTGTTTTTT. It translates to CASSTTRGSDTGELFF. The variable domain in full, completed from reference TRBV7-9 and TRBJ2-2, reads DTGVSQNPRHKITKRGQNVTFRCDPISEHNRLYWYRQTLGQGPEFLTYFQNEAQLEKSRLLSDRFSAERPKGSFSTLEIQRTEQGDSAMYLCASSTTRGSDTGELFFGEGSRLTVL.

This clonotype showed up just a few times. The chain joins TRBV20-1 to TRBJ2-7; 9 nucleotides agree with TRBD1. The V gene's germline CDR1 is DFQATT and CDR2 SNEGSKA (reference sequence). The CDR3 spans 15 residues. V trimming: 6 bases; J trimming: 1 base; junction bases outside the gene matches: 10. CDR3 nucleotide sequence: TGCAGTGCAAGACCCGTTGGGACAGGGTCCTACGAGCAGTACTTC. Its protein product is CSARPVGTGSYEQYF.

This clonotype was seen ten or more times. The DNA of the CDR3 is TGTGCCAGCAGCCTCCAGGAAATCCGCCCTCTGAACACTGAAGCTTTCTTT. This encodes CASSLQEIRPLNTEAFF. The chain carries TRBV5-4 and TRBJ1-1, with unresolved D. The CDR3 runs 17 residues. CDR1 and CDR2 (germline): SGHNT, YYREEE (reference sequence). The ends were cut back, 4 bases at V and 0 bases at J, with 19 bases in the middle.

This clonotype was observed a few times. The rearrangement uses TRBV15 and TRBJ2-1, with 8 bases fitting TRBD2. Per germline, CDR1 LNHNV and CDR2 YYDKDF (reference sequence). After removal of 3 bases from V and 7 bases from J, the junction contained 20 bases not matched to a gene. The CDR3 is 19 residues long. The CDR3 loop reads CATSSADGAGDVSRNEQFF. Here the CDR3 DNA reads TGTGCCACCAGCAGTGCAGATGGAGCGGGAGATGTCAGTAGGAATGAGCAGTTCTTC.

Details on this clonotype: The junction departs from germline at one end; a sequencing error may be responsible. The chain carries TRBV7-8 and TRBJ1-1; 7 bases match TRBD1. Germline V gene sequence: CDR1 SGHVS, CDR2 FQNEAQ. The CDR3 has 14 amino acids. The CDR3 protein is CAGSYGTVNTEAFF. The CDR3 DNA sequence: TGTGCCGGCAGCTACGGGACAGTGAACACTGAAGCTTTCTTT.

This clonotype has a count of ten or more. This sequence joins TRBV5-1 and TRBJ2-7; TRBD1 agrees at 7 bases. CDR1 and CDR2 (germline): SGHRS, YFSETQ. CDR3 size: 13 residues. Trimming took 5 bases from V and 2 from J; bases not matched to a gene: 4. This chain's CDR3 is CASRGQNTYEQYF. For the CDR3, the DNA is TGCGCCAGCAGGGGACAGAATACCTACGAGCAGTACTTC.

Details on this clonotype: A much larger clone differs from this one at a single base, so this may be a read error. The J gene is TRBJ2-3, the V gene TRBV12-3 or TRBV12-4, with 8 bases that match TRBD2. This CDR3 region has 15 residues. The CDR3 is CASSTHGGVSDTQCF. The CDR3 nucleotides read TGTGCCAGCAGTACCCACGGGGGGGTTAGCGATACGCAGTGTTTT.

About this clonotype: At one end the junction does not follow the germline gene, possibly because of a read error. The rearrangement uses TRBV9 and TRBJ2-1, with D perhaps matching TRBD2 (6 bases). This CDR3 is 15 amino acids long. Per the germline V gene, CDR1 is SGDLS and CDR2 is YYNGEE. CDR3 DNA sequence: TGTCCCAGCAGCCCCTTGCTAGCGACTTACAATGAGCAGTTCTTC. Amino acid sequence: CPSSPLLATYNEQFF.

This clonotype has ten or more counts. J is TRBJ1-5 and V is TRBV19; TRBD1 aligns across 8 bases. Germline CDR1 and CDR2: LNHDA and SQIVND (reference sequence). V lost 6 bases and J lost 6; bases outside the gene matches: 7. The CDR3 runs to 14 residues. The CDR3 region has the DNA TGTGCCAGTAGCACCGGACAGGGCATTCAGCCCCAGCATTTT. Translating gives CASSTGQGIQPQHF.

This clonotype was seen at least ten times. This chain joins TRBV4-1 and TRBJ2-7; weak D call: TRBD1 (5 bases). The CDR3 is 15 amino acids. Germline V CDR1 and CDR2: MGHRA, YSYEKL. V lost 0 bases and J 2 bases, leaving 11 bases between the germline ends. CDR3: CASSQDPGRAYEQYF. The CDR3 DNA is TGCGCCAGCAGCCAAGATCCAGGCAGGGCCTACGAGCAGTACTTC.

This clonotype was found many times. The chain is built from TRBV6-5 and TRBJ2-5; TRBD2 matches at 16 bases. The CDR3 extends over 19 amino acids. The J segment lost 3 bases and the V segment lost 4 bases, leaving 11 bases of the junction unmatched. Germline loops: CDR1 MNHEY, CDR2 SVGAGI. The DNA of the CDR3 is TGTGCCAGCAGTTCCGCCGGGACTAGCGGGAGGGTGGATGAAGAGACCCAGTACTTC. It specifies CASSSAGTSGRVDEETQYF.